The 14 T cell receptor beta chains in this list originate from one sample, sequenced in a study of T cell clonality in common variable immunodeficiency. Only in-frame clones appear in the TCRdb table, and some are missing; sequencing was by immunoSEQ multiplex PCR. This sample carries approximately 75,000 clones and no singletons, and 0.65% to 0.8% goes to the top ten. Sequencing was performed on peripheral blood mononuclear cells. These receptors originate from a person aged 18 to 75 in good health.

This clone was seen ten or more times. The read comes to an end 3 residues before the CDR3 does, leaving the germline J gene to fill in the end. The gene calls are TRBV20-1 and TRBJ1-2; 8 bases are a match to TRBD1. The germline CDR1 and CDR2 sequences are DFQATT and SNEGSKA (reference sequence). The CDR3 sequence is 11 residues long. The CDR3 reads CSAGGTGGYTF. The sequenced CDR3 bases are TGCAGTGCTGGGGGGACAGGAGGC.

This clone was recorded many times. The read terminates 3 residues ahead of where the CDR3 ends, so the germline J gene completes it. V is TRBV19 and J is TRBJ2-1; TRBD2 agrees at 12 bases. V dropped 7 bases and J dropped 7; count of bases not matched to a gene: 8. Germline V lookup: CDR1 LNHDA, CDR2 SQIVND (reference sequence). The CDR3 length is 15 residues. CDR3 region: CASNRLAGVQNEQFF. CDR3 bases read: TGTGCCAGTAACCGACTAGCGGGGGTACAGAATGAG.

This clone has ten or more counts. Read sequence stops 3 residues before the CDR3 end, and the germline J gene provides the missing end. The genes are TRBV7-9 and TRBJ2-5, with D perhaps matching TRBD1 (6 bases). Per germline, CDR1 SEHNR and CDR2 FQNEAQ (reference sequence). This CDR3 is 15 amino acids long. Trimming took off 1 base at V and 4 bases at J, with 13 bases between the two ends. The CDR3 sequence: CASSLGGQSTETQYF. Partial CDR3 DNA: TGTGCCAGCAGCTTAGGAGGACAGTCTACAGAGACC.

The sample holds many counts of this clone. The CDR3 here is CAWDFLQGGYGYTF. Incomplete CDR3 DNA: TGTGCCTGGGATTTCCTACAGGGCGGCTATGGC. The rearrangement uses TRBV30 and TRBJ1-2, with D perhaps matching TRBD1 (6 bases). The CDR3 end is not reached by the read, which stops 3 residues before it; the germline J gene fills it in. V was cut by 5 bases and J by 4 bases, with 17 bases left in between. This CDR3 is built from 14 residues. Germline-derived CDR1 and CDR2 are GTSNPN and SVGIG (reference sequence).

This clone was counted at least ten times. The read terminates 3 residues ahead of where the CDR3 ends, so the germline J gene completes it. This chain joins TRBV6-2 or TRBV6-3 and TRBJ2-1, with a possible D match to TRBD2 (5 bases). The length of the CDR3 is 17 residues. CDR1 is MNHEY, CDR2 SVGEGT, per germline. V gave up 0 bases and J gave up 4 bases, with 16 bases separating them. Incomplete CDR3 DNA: TGTGCCAGCAGTTACTCGAAGGACTGGTTAGCTTACAATGAG. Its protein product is CASSYSKDWLAYNE. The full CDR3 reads CASSYSKDWLAYNEQFF.

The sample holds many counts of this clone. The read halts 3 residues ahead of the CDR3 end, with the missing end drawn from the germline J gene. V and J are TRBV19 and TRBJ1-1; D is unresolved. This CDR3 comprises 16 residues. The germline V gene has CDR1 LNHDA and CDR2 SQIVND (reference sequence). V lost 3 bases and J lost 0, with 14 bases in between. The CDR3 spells CASSIPGSVMNTEAFF. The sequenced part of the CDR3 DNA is TGTGCCAGTAGTATCCCCGGTTCGGTAATGAACACTGAA.

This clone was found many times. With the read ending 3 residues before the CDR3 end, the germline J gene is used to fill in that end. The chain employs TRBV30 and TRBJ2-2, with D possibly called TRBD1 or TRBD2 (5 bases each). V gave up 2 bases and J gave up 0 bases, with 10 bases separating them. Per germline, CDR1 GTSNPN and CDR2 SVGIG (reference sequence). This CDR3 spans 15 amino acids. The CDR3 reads CAWSSGRANTGELFF. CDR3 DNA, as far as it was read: TGTGCCTGGAGTTCAGGGAGAGCGAACACCGGGGAG.

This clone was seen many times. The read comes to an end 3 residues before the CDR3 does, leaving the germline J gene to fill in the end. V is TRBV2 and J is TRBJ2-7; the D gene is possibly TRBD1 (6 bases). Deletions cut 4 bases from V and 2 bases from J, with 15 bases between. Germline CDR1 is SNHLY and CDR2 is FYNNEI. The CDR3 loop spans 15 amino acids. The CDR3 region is CASSVGTRLAYEQYF. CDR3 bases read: TGTGCCAGCAGTGTGGGGACACGGCTGGCCTACGAG.

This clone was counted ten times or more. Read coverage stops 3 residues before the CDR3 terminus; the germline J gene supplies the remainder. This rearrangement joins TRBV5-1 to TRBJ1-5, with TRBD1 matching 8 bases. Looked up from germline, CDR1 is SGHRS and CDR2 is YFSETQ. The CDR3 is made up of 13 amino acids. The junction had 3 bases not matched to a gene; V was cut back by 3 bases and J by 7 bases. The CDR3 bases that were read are TGCGCCAGCAGCTCTACAGGGGGACAGCCC. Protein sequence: CASSSTGGQP. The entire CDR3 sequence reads CASSSTGGQPQHF.

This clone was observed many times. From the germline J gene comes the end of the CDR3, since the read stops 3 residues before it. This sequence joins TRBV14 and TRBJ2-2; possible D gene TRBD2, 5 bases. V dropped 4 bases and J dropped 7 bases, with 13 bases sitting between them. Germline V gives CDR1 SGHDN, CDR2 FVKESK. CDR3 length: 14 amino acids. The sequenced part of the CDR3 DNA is TGTGCCAGCAGCCCTACGCTAGCAATCGGGGAG. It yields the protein CASSPTLAIGE. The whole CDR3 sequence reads CASSPTLAIGELFF.

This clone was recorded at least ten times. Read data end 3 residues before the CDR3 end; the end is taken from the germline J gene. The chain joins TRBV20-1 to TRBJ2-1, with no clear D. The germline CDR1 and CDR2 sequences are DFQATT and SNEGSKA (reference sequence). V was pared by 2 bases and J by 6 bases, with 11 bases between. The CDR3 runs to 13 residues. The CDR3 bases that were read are TGCAGTGCTAGACGGGTCCTCCTCAATGAG. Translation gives CSARRVLLNE. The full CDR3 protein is CSARRVLLNEQFF.

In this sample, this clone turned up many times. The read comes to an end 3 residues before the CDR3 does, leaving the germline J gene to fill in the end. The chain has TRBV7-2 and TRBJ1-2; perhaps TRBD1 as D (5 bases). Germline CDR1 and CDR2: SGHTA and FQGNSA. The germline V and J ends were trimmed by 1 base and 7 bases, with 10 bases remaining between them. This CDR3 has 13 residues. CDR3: CASSLDFQGGYTF. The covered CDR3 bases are TGTGCCAGCAGCTTAGACTTTCAGGGTGGC. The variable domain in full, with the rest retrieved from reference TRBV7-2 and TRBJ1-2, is GAGVSQSPSNKVTEKGKDVELRCDPISGHTALYWYRQSLGQGLEFLIYFQGNSAPDKSGLPSDRFSAERTGGSVSTLTIQRTQQEDSAVYLCASSLDFQGGYTFGSGTRLTVV.

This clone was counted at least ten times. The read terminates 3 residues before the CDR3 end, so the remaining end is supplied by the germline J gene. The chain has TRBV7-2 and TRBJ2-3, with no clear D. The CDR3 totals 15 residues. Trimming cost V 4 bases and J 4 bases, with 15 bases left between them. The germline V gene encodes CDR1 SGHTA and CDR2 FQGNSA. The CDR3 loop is CASSWRSQSADTQYF. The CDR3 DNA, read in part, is TGTGCCAGCAGCTGGCGGTCCCAGAGCGCAGATACG.

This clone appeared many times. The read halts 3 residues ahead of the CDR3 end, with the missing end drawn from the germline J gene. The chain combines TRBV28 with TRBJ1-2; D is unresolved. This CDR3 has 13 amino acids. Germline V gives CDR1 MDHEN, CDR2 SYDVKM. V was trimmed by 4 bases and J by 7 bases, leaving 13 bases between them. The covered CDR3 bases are TGTGCCAGCAGTTGGAGAAGGGCGAGTGGC. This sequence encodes CASSWRRASG. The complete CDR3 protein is CASSWRRASGYTF.